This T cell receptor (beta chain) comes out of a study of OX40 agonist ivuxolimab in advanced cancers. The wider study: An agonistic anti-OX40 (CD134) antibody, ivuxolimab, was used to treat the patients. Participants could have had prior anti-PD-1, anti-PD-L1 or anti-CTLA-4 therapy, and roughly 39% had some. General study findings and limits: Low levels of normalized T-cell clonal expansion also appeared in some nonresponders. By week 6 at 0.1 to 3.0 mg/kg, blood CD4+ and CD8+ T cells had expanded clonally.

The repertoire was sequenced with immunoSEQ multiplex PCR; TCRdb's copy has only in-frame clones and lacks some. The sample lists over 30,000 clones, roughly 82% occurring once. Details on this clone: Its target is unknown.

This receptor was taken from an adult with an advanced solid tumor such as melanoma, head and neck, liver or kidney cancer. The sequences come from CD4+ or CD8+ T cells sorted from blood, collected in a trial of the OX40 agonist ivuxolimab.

CDR3 region: CASSIGTSRGEKLFF. The CDR3 region has the DNA TGTGCCAGCAGCATCGGGACAAGCAGGGGTGAAAAACTGTTTTTT. The chain has TRBV9 and TRBJ1-4, with a tentative D call TRBD1 (6 bases). The CDR3 is made up of 15 amino acids. CDR1 and CDR2 from the germline V gene are SGDLS and YYNGEE. V lost 4 bases and J lost 7, with 17 bases in between.